This entry describes one T cell receptor (beta chain). Antigen unknown. The table came from immunoSEQ multiplex PCR; TCRdb's copy has only in-frame clones and leaves some out. Seen here are roughly 17,000 clones, under 85% observed once, and the top ten hold less than 30%. The data stem from a study of T cells in localized non-small cell lung cancer. The study's findings and limits: Uninvolved adjacent lung had the highest recorded T cell clonality, with tumor below it. Adjacent lung held a median roughly 50 of the top 100 tumor clones.

CDR3 length equals 13 residues. The germline V gene has CDR1 ENHRY and CDR2 SYGVKD. The V end was cut by 7 bases, the J end by 8 bases, with 17 bases between. The rearrangement links TRBV10-3 to TRBJ1-2, with D tentatively TRBD1 (5 bases). Material: peripheral blood, obtained before any cancer treatment. The TCR sequence derives from a female donor older than 55 with stage I lung adenocarcinoma. The CDR3 sequence is CAITEGGAEGYTF. CDR3 DNA sequence: TGTGCCATCACCGAAGGAGGGGCGGAGGGCTACACCTTC.